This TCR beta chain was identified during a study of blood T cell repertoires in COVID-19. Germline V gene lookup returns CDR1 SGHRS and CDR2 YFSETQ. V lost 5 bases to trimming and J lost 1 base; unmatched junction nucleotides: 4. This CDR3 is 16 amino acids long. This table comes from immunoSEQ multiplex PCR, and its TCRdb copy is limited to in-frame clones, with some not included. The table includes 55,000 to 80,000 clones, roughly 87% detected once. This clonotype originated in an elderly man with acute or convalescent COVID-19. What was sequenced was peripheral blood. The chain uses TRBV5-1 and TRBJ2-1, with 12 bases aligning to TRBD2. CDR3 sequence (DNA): TGCGCCAGCAGTCGGACTAGCGGGGCTTCCTACAATGAGCAGTTCTTC. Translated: CASSRTSGASYNEQFF.